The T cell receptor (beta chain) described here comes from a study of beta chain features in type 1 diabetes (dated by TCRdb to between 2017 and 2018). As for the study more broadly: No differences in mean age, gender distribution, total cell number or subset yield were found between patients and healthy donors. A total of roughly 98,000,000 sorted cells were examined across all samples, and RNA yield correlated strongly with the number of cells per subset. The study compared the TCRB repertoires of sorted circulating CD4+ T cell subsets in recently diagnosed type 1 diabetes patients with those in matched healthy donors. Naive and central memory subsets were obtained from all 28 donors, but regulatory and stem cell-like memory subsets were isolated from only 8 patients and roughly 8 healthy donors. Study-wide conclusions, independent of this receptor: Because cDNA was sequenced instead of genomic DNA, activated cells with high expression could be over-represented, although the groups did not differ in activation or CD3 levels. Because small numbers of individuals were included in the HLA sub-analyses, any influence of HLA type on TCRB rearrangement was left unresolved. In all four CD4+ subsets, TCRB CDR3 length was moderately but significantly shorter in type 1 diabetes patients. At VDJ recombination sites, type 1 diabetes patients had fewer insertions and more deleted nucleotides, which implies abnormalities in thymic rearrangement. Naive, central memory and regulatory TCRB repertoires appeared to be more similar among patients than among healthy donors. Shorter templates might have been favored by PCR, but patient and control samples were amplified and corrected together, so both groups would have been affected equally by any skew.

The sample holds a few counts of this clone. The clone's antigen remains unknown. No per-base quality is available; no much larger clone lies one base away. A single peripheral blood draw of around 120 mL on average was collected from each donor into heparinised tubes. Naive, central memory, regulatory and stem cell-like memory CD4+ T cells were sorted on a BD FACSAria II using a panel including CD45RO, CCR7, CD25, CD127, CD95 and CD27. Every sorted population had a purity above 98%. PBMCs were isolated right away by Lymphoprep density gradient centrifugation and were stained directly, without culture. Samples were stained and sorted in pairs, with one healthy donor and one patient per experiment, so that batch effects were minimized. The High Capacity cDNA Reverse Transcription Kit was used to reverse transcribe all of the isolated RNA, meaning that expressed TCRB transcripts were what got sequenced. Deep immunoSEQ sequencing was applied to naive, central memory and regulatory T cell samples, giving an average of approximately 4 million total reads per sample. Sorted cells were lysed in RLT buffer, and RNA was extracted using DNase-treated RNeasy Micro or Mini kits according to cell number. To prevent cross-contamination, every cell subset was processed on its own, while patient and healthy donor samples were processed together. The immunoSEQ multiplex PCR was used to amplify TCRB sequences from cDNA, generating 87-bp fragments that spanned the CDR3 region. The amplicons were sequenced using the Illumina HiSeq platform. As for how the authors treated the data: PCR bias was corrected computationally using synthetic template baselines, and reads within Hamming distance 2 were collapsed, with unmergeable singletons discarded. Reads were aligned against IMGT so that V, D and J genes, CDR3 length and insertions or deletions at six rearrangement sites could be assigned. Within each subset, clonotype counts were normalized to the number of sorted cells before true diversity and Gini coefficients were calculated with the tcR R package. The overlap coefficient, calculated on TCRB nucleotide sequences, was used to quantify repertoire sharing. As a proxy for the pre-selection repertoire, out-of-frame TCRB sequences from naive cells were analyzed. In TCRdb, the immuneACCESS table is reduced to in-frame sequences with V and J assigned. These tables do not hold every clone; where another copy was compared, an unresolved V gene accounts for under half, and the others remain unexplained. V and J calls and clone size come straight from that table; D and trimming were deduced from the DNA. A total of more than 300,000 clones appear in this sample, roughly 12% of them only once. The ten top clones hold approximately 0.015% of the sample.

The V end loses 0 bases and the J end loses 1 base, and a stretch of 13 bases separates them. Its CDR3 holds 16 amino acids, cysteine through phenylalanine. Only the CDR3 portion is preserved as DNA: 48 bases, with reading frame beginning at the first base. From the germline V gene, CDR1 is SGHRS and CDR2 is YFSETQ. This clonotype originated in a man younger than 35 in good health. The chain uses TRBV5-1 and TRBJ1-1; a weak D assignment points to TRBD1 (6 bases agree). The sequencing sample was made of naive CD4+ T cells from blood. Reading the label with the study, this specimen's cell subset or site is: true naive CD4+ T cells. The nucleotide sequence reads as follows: TGCGCCAGCAGCTTGGCCGCTGCAGGGGAGAACACTGAAGCTTTCTTT. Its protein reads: CASSLAAAGENTEAFF.